These 29 T cell receptor beta chains were sequenced from one sample in a study of shared clonotypes between healthy human individuals. Here immunoSEQ multiplex PCR was the method, and the copy in TCRdb shows in-frame clones only, minus some. This table holds roughly 760,000 clones, under 80% found once. The sequencing sample was made of memory CD4+ T cells sorted from blood. The subset is: CD45RA-negative fraction. The receptors come from a woman aged 25 to 45 in good health.

The genes are TRBV5-1 and TRBJ2-1; tentatively, D is TRBD1 (5 bases). V lost 2 bases and J 5 bases, leaving 8 bases between the germline ends. The CDR3 runs to 13 residues. In germline, CDR1 is SGHRS, CDR2 YFSETQ. The CDR3 region is CASSFGANNEQFF. Written as DNA, the CDR3 is TGCGCCAGCAGCTTTGGGGCCAACAATGAGCAGTTCTTC.

The V gene is TRBV11-2, the J gene TRBJ1-4; D perhaps matches TRBD1 (5 bases). This CDR3 spans 14 amino acids. CDR1 is SGHAT, CDR2 FQNNGV, per germline. Trimming removed 5 bases at V and 5 bases at J, with 12 bases between. CDR3 sequence reads: CASSPGRGNEKLFF. CDR3 sequence (DNA): TGTGCCAGCAGCCCCGGTCGGGGGAATGAAAAACTGTTTTTT. Looking up the rest from reference TRBV11-2 and TRBJ1-4 gives the full variable domain: EAGVAQSPRYKIIEKRQSVAFWCNPISGHATLYWYQQILGQGPKLLIQFQNNGVVDDSQLPKDRFSAERLKGVDSTLKIQPAKLEDSAVYLCASSPGRGNEKLFFGSGTQLSVL.

This chain joins TRBV7-9 and TRBJ1-1; D unclear. V was shortened by 6 bases and J by 7 bases, with 15 bases between the two germline ends. This CDR3 contains 13 residues. Germline CDR1 is SEHNR and CDR2 is FQNEAQ (reference sequence). CDR3 amino acids: CASSPFLGREAFF. The CDR3 coding sequence is TGTGCCAGCAGTCCTTTCCTGGGCCGTGAAGCTTTCTTT.

The CDR3 bases are TGCGCCAGCAGCTTTGTAGCGGGAGTGGGTGAGCAGTTCTTC. It translates to CASSFVAGVGEQFF. The chain is built from TRBV5-1 and TRBJ2-1; TRBD2 agrees at 9 bases. The trim removed 2 bases at V and 9 bases at J, leaving 6 bases unmatched. CDR3 size: 14 residues. The V gene's germline CDR1 is SGHRS and CDR2 YFSETQ.

The chain recombines TRBV6-5 with TRBJ2-2, with D perhaps matching TRBD2 (6 bases). This CDR3 region has 15 residues. V lost 3 bases, J lost 6 bases, and 14 bases lay in between. Germline V gene data show CDR1 as MNHEY and CDR2 as SVGAGI. The CDR3 region is CASSYNRLVAGELFF. CDR3 nucleotides: TGTGCCAGCAGTTATAACCGACTAGTGGCCGGGGAGCTGTTTTTT.

V is TRBV6-6 and J is TRBJ2-5; D possibly corresponds to TRBD1 (5 bases). The DNA end is more similar to TRBJ2-7, so the J call may be wrong. CDR3 length: 14 residues. Germline-derived CDR1 and CDR2 are MNHNY and SVGAGI (reference sequence). The CDR3 DNA reads as TGTGCCCCCAGTCAGGGTAAGAAGTCCTACGAGCAGTACTTC. Its protein product is CAPSQGKKSYEQYF.

This chain links TRBV6-5 with TRBJ1-1; D not certain. CDR1 and CDR2 (germline): MNHEY, SVGAGI. V was cut by 6 bases and J by 3 bases, with 14 bases left in between. This CDR3 is 14 amino acids long. CDR3: CASSLVAEYTEAFF. Written as DNA, the CDR3 is TGTGCCAGCAGCCTAGTGGCAGAATACACTGAAGCTTTCTTT.

CDR3 in amino acids: CASSPPQDTQYF. CDR3 coding DNA: TGTGCCAGCTCACCACCACAGGATACGCAGTATTTT. This chain uses TRBV18 with TRBJ2-3; D unresolved. With 0 bases removed from V and 6 bases from J, the gap between germline ends came to 4 bases. The CDR3 totals 12 residues. Looked up from germline, CDR1 is KGHSH and CDR2 is LQKENI.

The chain recombines TRBV7-2 with TRBJ2-7; D is unresolved. V was trimmed by 6 bases and J by 1 base, leaving 16 bases between them. The CDR3 extends over 15 amino acids. Germline V gene sequence: CDR1 SGHTA, CDR2 FQGNSA. CDR3 residues: CASSPGLNPSYEQYF. The CDR3 DNA sequence: TGTGCCAGCAGTCCTGGGCTAAACCCGTCCTACGAGCAGTACTTC.

The chain links TRBV7-2 to TRBJ2-3; 7 nucleotides align to TRBD2. J was trimmed by 4 bases and V by 3 bases; bases with no gene match: 7. Germline CDR1 and CDR2: SGHTA and FQGNSA. This CDR3 contains 15 residues. CDR3 DNA: TGTGCCAGCAGCTTGAGCGGGATATCCTCAGATACGCAGTATTTT. Amino acids: CASSLSGISSDTQYF.

This clone was counted many times. This rearrangement joins TRBV29-1 to TRBJ2-5; possible D gene TRBD1, 6 bases. Trimming left V 5 bases short and J 9 bases short, with 16 bases between. The CDR3 totals 12 residues. Germline-derived CDR1 and CDR2 are SQVTM and ANQGSEA. CDR3 region: CSVSERPGAQYF. The CDR3 coding sequence is TGCAGCGTTTCAGAGCGGCCAGGGGCCCAGTACTTC.

The V call is TRBV5-1, the J call TRBJ2-4; D is uncertain. Germline CDR1 SGHRS, CDR2 YFSETQ. This CDR3 is 14 amino acids long. V lost 0 bases and J lost 3, with 7 bases in between. Written as DNA, the CDR3 is TGCGCCAGCAGCTTGGGACGAGACAAAAACATTCAGTACTTC. It specifies CASSLGRDKNIQYF.

This chain uses TRBV28 with TRBJ2-3, with 7 bases fitting TRBD2. Trimming at V came to 4 bases and at J to 0 bases, leaving 10 bases not matched to a gene. Germline V gives CDR1 MDHEN, CDR2 SYDVKM. This CDR3 spans 17 amino acids. The CDR3 DNA reads TGTGCCAGCAGTTCAACCCCTATCGGGGGGAGCACAGATACGCAGTATTTT. Its protein is CASSSTPIGGSTDTQYF.

The chain is built from TRBV2 and TRBJ1-2; no clear D. Germline V lookup: CDR1 SNHLY, CDR2 FYNNEI. V dropped 1 base and J dropped 4 bases, with 10 bases sitting between them. This CDR3 region has 14 residues. DNA for the CDR3: TGTGCCAGCAGTGAAGAGGGAATAGGCTATGGCTACACCTTC. Residues: CASSEEGIGYGYTF. Looking up the rest from reference TRBV2 and TRBJ1-2 gives the full variable domain: EPEVTQTPSHQVTQMGQEVILRCVPISNHLYFYWYRQILGQKVEFLVSFYNNEISEKSEIFDDQFSVERPDGSNFTLKIRSTKLEDSAMYFCASSEEGIGYGYTFGSGTRLTVV.

Here the CDR3 DNA reads TGTGCCAGCAGCGCCCGGACTAGCGTTAACGAGCAGTACTTC. Translation gives CASSARTSVNEQYF. The V gene is TRBV7-9, the J gene TRBJ2-7, with TRBD2 matching 9 bases. The CDR3 contains 14 residues. Losses at the gene ends were 5 bases for V and 5 bases for J; bases not matched to a gene: 7. CDR1 and CDR2 (germline): SEHNR, FQNEAQ (reference sequence).

The gene calls are TRBV14 and TRBJ1-2; D unclear. Germline V gene sequence: CDR1 SGHDN, CDR2 FVKESK. Trimming removed 6 bases from V and 4 bases from J, with 12 bases in between. The CDR3 totals 13 residues. DNA for the CDR3: TGTGCCAGCAGACGACCCGGCGGCTATGGCTACACCTTC. Protein: CASRRPGGYGYTF.

This CDR3 is CASSSGQGVDEQFF. The DNA of the CDR3 is TGTGCCAGTAGTTCGGGACAGGGTGTCGATGAGCAGTTCTTC. The chain links TRBV19 to TRBJ2-1, with 9 bases fitting TRBD1. V shed 5 bases and J 8 bases; nucleotides not matched to a gene: 7. Per the germline V gene, CDR1 is LNHDA and CDR2 is SQIVND (reference sequence). The CDR3 covers 14 residues. The full variable domain, its missing parts supplied by reference TRBV19 and TRBJ2-1, is DGGITQSPKYLFRKEGQNVTLSCEQNLNHDAMYWYRQDPGQGLRLIYYSQIVNDFQKGDIAEGYSVSREKKESFPLTVTSAQKNPTAFYLCASSSGQGVDEQFFGPGTRLTVL.

This clone was observed a single time. The chain combines TRBV27 with TRBJ1-5, with D tentatively TRBD1 (6 bases). The germline V and J ends were trimmed by 6 bases and 5 bases, with 17 bases remaining between them. The germline V gene encodes CDR1 MNHEY and CDR2 SMNVEV (reference sequence). CDR3 length: 15 amino acids. This CDR3 is CASRKGGLVDQPQHF. The CDR3 region has the DNA TGTGCCAGCAGGAAGGGGGGCCTCGTTGATCAGCCCCAGCATTTT.

The V call is TRBV6-8, the J call TRBJ2-4; D not resolved. Germline V CDR1 and CDR2: MNHGY, SAAAGT. This CDR3 contains 16 residues. Deletions cut 3 bases from V and 0 bases from J, with 12 bases between. This chain's CDR3 is CASSYGMSLAKNIQYF. In DNA, the CDR3 is TGTGCCAGCAGTTATGGTATGTCCCTAGCCAAAAACATTCAGTACTTC.

The J gene is TRBJ2-5, the V gene TRBV7-2; 11 bases match TRBD1. CDR3 size: 16 residues. V shed 5 bases and J 5 bases; nucleotides not matched to a gene: 10. CDR1 is SGHTA and CDR2 is FQGNSA in the germline V gene. The CDR3 sequence is CASSRTRTGGVETQYF. The CDR3, as DNA: TGTGCCAGCAGCCGTACAAGGACAGGGGGCGTGGAGACCCAGTACTTC.

The V call is TRBV4-2, the J call TRBJ2-7; D possibly matches TRBD1 or TRBD2 (5 bases each). V lost 8 bases and J lost 3, with 14 bases in between. The CDR3 covers 13 residues. Germline V gene data show CDR1 as LGHNA and CDR2 as YNFKEQ. CDR3 sequence: CASGRDGNYEQYF. Written as DNA, the CDR3 is TGTGCCAGCGGCCGGGACGGAAACTACGAGCAGTACTTC.

The rearrangement links TRBV28 to TRBJ2-7, with 7 bases fitting TRBD1. Trimming removed 5 bases from V and 6 bases from J; junction bases left unmatched: 10. Per the germline V gene, CDR1 is MDHEN and CDR2 is SYDVKM. The CDR3 runs to 14 residues. The CDR3 DNA follows: TGTGCCAGCAGTGGACGGTCGACAGGGCGCGAGCAGTACTTC. Translated: CASSGRSTGREQYF. The full variable domain, with the rest looked up from reference TRBV28 and TRBJ2-7, is DVKVTQSSRYLVKRTGEKVFLECVQDMDHENMFWYRQDPGLGLRLIYFSYDVKMKEKGDIPEGYSVSREKKERFSLILESASTNQTSMYLCASSGRSTGREQYFGPGTRLTVT.

This chain uses TRBV10-2 with TRBJ1-3, with D hard to call. The germline V gene has CDR1 WSHSY and CDR2 SAAADI. The V gene lost 9 bases and the J gene lost 7 bases, with 16 bases spanning the gap. The CDR3 is 13 amino acids. The CDR3 reads CASGKATGNTIYF. The CDR3 region has the DNA TGCGCCAGTGGCAAGGCCACGGGCAACACCATATATTTT.

The V and J genes are TRBV6-1 and TRBJ1-5; the match to TRBD1 covers 8 bases. CDR3 size: 15 residues. Per germline, CDR1 MNHNS and CDR2 SASEGT. The V segment lost 8 bases and the J segment 0 bases; nucleotides outside the gene matches: 6. The CDR3 coding sequence is TGTGCCAGCGTAGGACAGGGATATAGCAATCAGCCCCAGCATTTT. Protein product: CASVGQGYSNQPQHF.

This clone was seen many times. The chain links TRBV7-9 to TRBJ1-2; possible D gene TRBD1, 5 bases. V was pared by 5 bases and J by 4 bases, with 8 bases between. The CDR3 has 12 amino acids. Germline V CDR1 and CDR2: SEHNR, FQNEAQ (reference sequence). The CDR3 reads CASSRDVYGYTF. CDR3 in DNA: TGTGCCAGCAGCCGGGACGTCTATGGCTACACCTTC. Supplemented by reference TRBV7-9 and TRBJ1-2, the full variable domain reads DTGVSQNPRHKITKRGQNVTFRCDPISEHNRLYWYRQTLGQGPEFLTYFQNEAQLEKSRLLSDRFSAERPKGSFSTLEIQRTEQGDSAMYLCASSRDVYGYTFGSGTRLTVV.

The chain joins TRBV19 to TRBJ1-2; the D is unclear. Trimming took 4 bases from V and 4 from J, leaving 13 bases between them. Germline lookup yields CDR1 LNHDA and CDR2 SQIVND (reference sequence). The CDR3 consists of 14 residues. The CDR3, as DNA: TGTGCCAGTAGTACGCGAGACCGCGTCTATGGCTACACCTTC. It encodes CASSTRDRVYGYTF.

This sequence joins TRBV7-6 and TRBJ2-3; D not certain. This CDR3 has 16 amino acids. The V gene's germline CDR1 is SGHVS and CDR2 FNYEAQ. V was cut by 3 bases and J by 1 base, with 14 bases left in between. The chain's CDR3 is CASSFSGSLRTDTQYF. The CDR3 DNA reads as TGTGCCAGCAGCTTTTCCGGCTCCCTACGCACAGATACGCAGTATTTT.

The chain couples TRBV5-1 to TRBJ2-1; no clear D gene. Germline V lookup: CDR1 SGHRS, CDR2 YFSETQ. The CDR3 contains 15 residues. V was cut by 1 base and J by 0 bases, with 8 bases left in between. The CDR3 here is CASSLTRSSYNEQFF. The CDR3 DNA sequence: TGCGCCAGCAGCTTGACTCGAAGCTCCTACAATGAGCAGTTCTTC.

The genes are TRBV18 and TRBJ1-1; a weak D match, TRBD1 (5 bases). CDR1 is KGHSH and CDR2 is LQKENI in the germline V gene. The CDR3 runs 15 residues. V was clipped by 0 bases and J by 3 bases, with 11 bases between them. Here the CDR3 DNA reads TGTGCCAGCTCACCACCGTACGGGGCGGACACTGAAGCTTTCTTT. Translated: CASSPPYGADTEAFF.